This TCR beta chain was identified during a study of CD8+ T cells in alopecia areata (dated by TCRdb to 2016 to 2019). A note on the overall study: The treated patients took part in an open-label pilot trial in which moderate-to-severe alopecia areata was treated with oral tofacitinib at 5 to 10 mg twice daily. Tofacitinib was administered for 6 to 18 months, and 6 months of follow-up off drug were then conducted to assess delayed response and recurrence. For the treated patients, the SALT score, which quantifies what percentage of scalp surface area is affected, served as the measure of disease severity. The study used high-throughput TCRbeta sequencing to examine T cell clonal expansion in alopecia areata, in both the C3H/HeJ mouse model and human patients. On the human side, TCRbeta sequencing was run on scalp tissue and on sorted CD4+ and CD8+ peripheral blood T cells from healthy controls and from alopecia areata patients with either patchy or totalis/universalis disease. Biopsies were taken from tofacitinib-treated patients at baseline and again at 4 and 24 weeks into treatment, and several of those patients also had a later scalp biopsy. Scalp clonality was compared among normal scalp (n=4), patchy alopecia areata scalp (n=8), and alopecia totalis/universalis scalp (n=8). RNA was obtained with the PAXgene miRNA kit for fixed scalp, the miRNeasy kit for PBMCs, and the RNeasy kit for mouse skin. immunoSEQ multiplex PCR using 35 Vbeta forward primers and 13 Jbeta reverse primers was used to amplify TCRbeta CDR3 regions. Overall study results and their limits: Shared TCR sequences between patients were less evident than in mice, which may be partly attributable to HLA diversity in the patient population. Tofacitinib significantly decreased scalp clonality and the number of expanded CD8+ clones among the top 100 scalp clones. Scalp TCR repertoire analysis is complicated because resident alphabeta T cells in normal human skin are also sequenced, whereas mouse skin is dominated by gammadelta T cells. Many expanded lesional clones were found to persist in scalp and blood during tofacitinib treatment, and relapse after treatment cessation may be partly explained by this persistence. Because the treated cohort was small and had just a single nonresponder, larger studies are needed to establish links between baseline CD8+ expansion and response. Compared with normal scalp, lesional scalp, particularly in alopecia totalis/universalis, had higher clonality and more expanded CD8+ clones, which suggests antigenic drive.

In the germline V gene, CDR1 corresponds to MGHRA and CDR2 to YSYEKL. The CDR3 contains 17 residues, cysteine and phenylalanine counted. Only the CDR3 portion is preserved as DNA: 51 bases, with reading frame beginning at the first base. V is shortened by 1 base, J by 0 bases, and the region joining them spans 13 bases. This clone was counted between two and nine times. Its recognized antigen is unknown. Qualities for individual bases were not recorded, and no much larger clone is one base off. This specimen's time point label, interpreted: 4 weeks on oral tofacitinib. The sample's treatment or condition label is to be understood as: oral pan-JAK inhibitor, 5-10 mg twice daily. Lesional scalp punch biopsies and peripheral blood were obtained from alopecia areata patients. After PBMCs were isolated by density centrifugation and stained for CD3, CD4 and CD8, a FACSAria was used to sort CD4+ and CD8+ T cells.

Libraries were constructed by the immunoSEQ multiplex PCR assay. RNA was extracted from all samples and reverse transcribed into cDNA as template for TCR sequencing. SuperScript III was used to make first-strand cDNA, primed with a 2:1 mix of oligo-dT and random hexamers. Amplification bias was assessed with a synthetic immune receptor repertoire, and residual bias was removed computationally. Per the authors' processing: After raw reads were preprocessed to remove errors, the CDR3 was defined following IMGT conventions as running from the conserved cysteine to phenylalanine. Clonality was computed by normalizing Shannon entropy by log2 of the number of productive unique TCRs and subtracting the result from 1. CD4 or CD8 identity of scalp clones was inferred by cross-referencing scalp TCRbeta sequences with sorted blood CD4 and CD8 repertoires. TCRdb took over this immuneACCESS table, retaining in-frame rearrangements with V and J assigned. Such tables are incomplete; in checked studies, under half of the missing clones stem from an unresolved V gene, and the remainder is unexplained. The DNA gave D and trimming, while V, J and clone size come from that table. This sample has 70,000 or so clones in its table, and approximately 29% of those were observed once. 15% of the sample goes to the ten largest clones.

The chain couples TRBV4-1 to TRBJ2-1; there is no confident call for the D gene. The receptor was derived from a human donor with alopecia areata. The sample was CD8+ T cells sorted from blood, taken at week 4, from a patient treated with tofacitinib. CDR3 sequence: CASSQAERLSSYNEQFF. The DNA is as follows: TGCGCCAGCAGCCAAGCTGAGCGACTGAGCTCCTACAATGAGCAGTTCTTC.